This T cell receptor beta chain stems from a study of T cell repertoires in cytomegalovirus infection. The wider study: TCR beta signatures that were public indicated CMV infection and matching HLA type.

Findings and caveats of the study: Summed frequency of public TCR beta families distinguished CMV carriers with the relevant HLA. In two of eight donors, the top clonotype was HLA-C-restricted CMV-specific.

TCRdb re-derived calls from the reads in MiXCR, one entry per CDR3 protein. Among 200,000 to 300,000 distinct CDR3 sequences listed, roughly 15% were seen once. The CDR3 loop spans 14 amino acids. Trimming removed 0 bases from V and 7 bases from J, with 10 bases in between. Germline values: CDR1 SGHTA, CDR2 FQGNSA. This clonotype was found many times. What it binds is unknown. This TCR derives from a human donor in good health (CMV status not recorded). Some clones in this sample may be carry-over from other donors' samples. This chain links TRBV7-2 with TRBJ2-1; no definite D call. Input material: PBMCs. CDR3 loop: CASSLAALGNEQFF. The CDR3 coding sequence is TGTGCCAGCAGCTTAGCAGCCTTGGGGAATGAGCAGTTCTTC.